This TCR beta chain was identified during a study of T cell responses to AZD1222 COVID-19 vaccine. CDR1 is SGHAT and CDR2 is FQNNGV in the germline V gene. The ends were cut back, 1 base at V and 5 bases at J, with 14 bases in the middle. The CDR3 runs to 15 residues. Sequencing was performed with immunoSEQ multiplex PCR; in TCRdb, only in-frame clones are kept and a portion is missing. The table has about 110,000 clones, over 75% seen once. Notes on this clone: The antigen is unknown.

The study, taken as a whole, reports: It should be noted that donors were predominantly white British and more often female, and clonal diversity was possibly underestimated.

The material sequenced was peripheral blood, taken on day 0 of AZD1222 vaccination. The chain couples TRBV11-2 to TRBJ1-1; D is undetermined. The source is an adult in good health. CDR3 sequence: CASSLGLGLGTEAFF. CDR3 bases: TGTGCCAGCAGCTTAGGGCTGGGGTTGGGGACTGAAGCTTTCTTT.